The sequence of this T cell receptor beta chain was determined in a study of blood T cell repertoires in COVID-19. Some clones are missing from TCRdb's copy, which holds only in-frame ones; the method was immunoSEQ multiplex PCR. The data contain 200,000 to 300,000 clones, approximately 89% of them singletons. Trimming cost V 5 bases and J 3 bases, with 11 bases left between them. CDR1 is SGHTA and CDR2 is FQGNSA in the germline V gene. The CDR3 covers 15 residues. The sequenced sample was PBMCs or T cells enriched from blood (not recorded which). The sequence came from a woman aged 40 to 50 with acute COVID-19. The chain links TRBV7-2 to TRBJ2-6; maybe TRBD2 (6 bases). CDR3 bases: TGTGCCAGCAGCCCCCGGGGGAGTGGGGCCAACGTCCTGACTTTC. Protein sequence: CASSPRGSGANVLTF.